Listed below are T cell receptor beta chains from one sample, sequenced in a study of cytomegalovirus exposure and HLA in healthy donors. The repertoire was sequenced with immunoSEQ multiplex PCR; TCRdb's copy has only in-frame clones and lacks some. This table has about 200,000 clones, roughly four fifths appearing once. The sample consisted of PBMCs. The receptors were sampled from a man in his thirties or forties in good health and CMV-seronegative. Each CDR3 is given with its conserved first and last residue. Each record gives: J gene, clone size, V gene, D gene, CDR3 protein, CDR3 DNA. A D gene is named only where the DNA matches it firmly. The listing skips clone size in some rows; elsewhere it reads once, few, many or a size class.

j_call: TRBJ2-3
clone_size: NA
v_call: TRBV9
d_call: TRBD2
cdr3_aa: CASSVDFSGRVADTQYF
cdr3_nt: TGTGCCAGCAGCGTAGATTTTAGCGGGAGAGTTGCAGATACGCAGTATTTT

j_call: TRBJ2-3
clone_size: NA
v_call: TRBV29-1
d_call: TRBD2
cdr3_aa: CSVGGGVAGGYTDTQYF
cdr3_nt: TGCAGCGTTGGCGGGGGGGTAGCGGGAGGGTACACAGATACGCAGTATTTT

j_call: TRBJ1-6
clone_size: NA
v_call: TRBV5-5
d_call: TRBD1
cdr3_aa: CASSYQGAESPLHF
cdr3_nt: TGTGCCAGCAGCTACCAGGGGGCTGAATCACCCCTCCACTTT

j_call: TRBJ1-1
clone_size: NA
v_call: TRBV4-1
d_call: TRBD1
cdr3_aa: CASSQTQGAMGSAFF
cdr3_nt: TGCGCCAGCAGCCAAACACAGGGGGCCATGGGATCGGCTTTCTTT

j_call: TRBJ2-7
clone_size: NA
v_call: TRBV6-5
d_call: NA
cdr3_aa: CASKPAAGVSYEQYF
cdr3_nt: TGTGCCAGCAAACCCGCGGCGGGTGTCTCCTACGAGCAGTACTTC

j_call: TRBJ2-3
clone_size: NA
v_call: TRBV9
d_call: TRBD1
cdr3_aa: CASSPGGKDRVLASLRGNTQYF
cdr3_nt: TGTGCCAGCAGCCCGGGCGGGAAGGACAGGGTCCTAGCGAGCTTAAGGGGGAATACGCAGTATTTT

j_call: TRBJ2-5
clone_size: NA
v_call: TRBV10-3
d_call: TRBD2
cdr3_aa: CAIGTSGGREQYF
cdr3_nt: TGTGCCATCGGGACTAGCGGGGGTCGGGAGCAGTACTTC

j_call: TRBJ2-5
clone_size: NA
v_call: TRBV6-5
d_call: TRBD2
cdr3_aa: CASSTLAGQETQYF
cdr3_nt: TGTGCCAGCAGCACGCTAGCGGGACAAGAGACCCAGTACTTC

j_call: TRBJ2-2
clone_size: NA
v_call: TRBV5-4
d_call: TRBD2
cdr3_aa: CASSPGTSGYTGELFF
cdr3_nt: TGTGCCAGCAGCCCAGGGACTAGCGGATACACCGGGGAGCTGTTTTTT

j_call: TRBJ2-7
clone_size: few
v_call: TRBV11-2
d_call: NA
cdr3_aa: CASSLSPGIGEQYF
cdr3_nt: TGTGCCAGCAGCTTATCTCCAGGGATAGGCGAGCAGTACTTC

j_call: TRBJ2-1
clone_size: few
v_call: TRBV7-7
d_call: NA
cdr3_aa: CASSQQDNYNEQFF
cdr3_nt: TGTGCTAGCAGCCAACAGGACAACTACAATGAGCAGTTCTTC

j_call: TRBJ1-4
clone_size: NA
v_call: TRBV15
d_call: NA
cdr3_aa: CATSRERGGGEKLFF
cdr3_nt: TGTGCCACCAGCAGAGAAAGGGGTGGCGGTGAAAAACTGTTTTTT

j_call: TRBJ2-5
clone_size: NA
v_call: TRBV4-1
d_call: TRBD2
cdr3_aa: CASSQRLAGGKGRETQYF
cdr3_nt: TGCGCCAGCAGCCAGAGACTAGCGGGAGGGAAGGGGCGGGAGACCCAGTACTTC

j_call: TRBJ2-1
clone_size: NA
v_call: TRBV5-1
d_call: TRBD2
cdr3_aa: CASTPSGRSYNEQFF
cdr3_nt: TGCGCCAGCACGCCTAGCGGGAGGTCCTACAATGAGCAGTTCTTC

j_call: TRBJ1-2
clone_size: NA
v_call: TRBV5-6
d_call: NA
cdr3_aa: CASSLEGVILYGYTF
cdr3_nt: TGTGCCAGCAGCTTGGAGGGGGTAATCCTCTATGGCTACACCTTC

j_call: TRBJ1-1
clone_size: NA
v_call: TRBV10-1
d_call: TRBD1
cdr3_aa: CATRQGLGTEAFF
cdr3_nt: TGCGCCACCAGACAGGGTTTGGGTACTGAAGCTTTCTTT

j_call: TRBJ2-5
clone_size: NA
v_call: TRBV19
d_call: NA
cdr3_aa: CASRGGEGSYF
cdr3_nt: TGTGCCAGTAGAGGCGGTGAGGGTTCGTACTTC

j_call: TRBJ2-7
clone_size: NA
v_call: TRBV5-1
d_call: TRBD2
cdr3_aa: CASSLTPGTSVFRYF
cdr3_nt: TGCGCCAGCAGCCTCACCCCCGGGACTAGCGTTTTCAGGTACTTC

j_call: TRBJ2-7
clone_size: once
v_call: TRBV7-8
d_call: TRBD2
cdr3_aa: CASSTPLLAGGYEQYF
cdr3_nt: TGTGCCAGCAGTACCCCCCTACTAGCGGGAGGGTACGAGCAGTACTTC

j_call: TRBJ2-5
clone_size: NA
v_call: TRBV18
d_call: NA
cdr3_aa: CASSPPDSSGTQYF
cdr3_nt: TGTGCCAGCTCACCACCGGACAGTTCGGGGACCCAGTACTTC

j_call: TRBJ2-7
clone_size: NA
v_call: TRBV27
d_call: NA
cdr3_aa: CASSFLASYEQYF
cdr3_nt: TGTGCCAGCAGTTTCTTAGCGTCCTACGAGCAGTACTTC

j_call: TRBJ2-7
clone_size: few
v_call: TRBV28
d_call: TRBD1
cdr3_aa: CASSTGGRDEQYF
cdr3_nt: TGTGCCAGCAGTACAGGGGGGCGGGACGAGCAGTACTTC

j_call: TRBJ2-7
clone_size: NA
v_call: TRBV11-2
d_call: TRBD1
cdr3_aa: CASSLASGTGPYEQYF
cdr3_nt: TGTGCCAGCAGCTTAGCCTCCGGGACAGGGCCCTACGAGCAGTACTTC

j_call: TRBJ2-2
clone_size: NA
v_call: TRBV2
d_call: NA
cdr3_aa: CASRAGWRFSNTGELFF
cdr3_nt: TGTGCCAGCAGGGCTGGGTGGCGGTTCTCGAACACCGGGGAGCTGTTTTTT

j_call: TRBJ2-7
clone_size: NA
v_call: TRBV7-7
d_call: NA
cdr3_aa: CASSLSLFTREQYF
cdr3_nt: TGTGCTAGCAGCTTATCTTTGTTTACTCGGGAGCAGTACTTC

j_call: TRBJ2-7
clone_size: NA
v_call: TRBV6-5
d_call: NA
cdr3_aa: CASSYSNLLANYEQYF
cdr3_nt: TGTGCCAGCAGTTACTCGAACCTACTAGCCAATTACGAGCAGTACTTC

j_call: TRBJ2-6
clone_size: NA
v_call: TRBV19
d_call: TRBD2
cdr3_aa: CACNGGGPSGANVLTF
cdr3_nt: TGTGCCTGCAACGGGGGGGGGCCCTCTGGGGCCAACGTCCTGACTTTC

j_call: TRBJ1-5
clone_size: NA
v_call: TRBV6-1
d_call: TRBD1
cdr3_aa: CASSVLGQGLSQPQHF
cdr3_nt: TGTGCCAGCAGTGTCTTGGGACAGGGGTTGTCTCAGCCCCAGCATTTT

j_call: TRBJ2-1
clone_size: NA
v_call: TRBV18
d_call: TRBD2
cdr3_aa: CASSPAGGANEQFF
cdr3_nt: TGTGCCAGCTCACCAGCGGGAGGGGCCAATGAGCAGTTCTTC

j_call: TRBJ1-5
clone_size: NA
v_call: TRBV19
d_call: TRBD1
cdr3_aa: CASSGNRGSGNQPQHF
cdr3_nt: TGTGCCAGTAGTGGCAACAGGGGCTCGGGCAATCAGCCCCAGCATTTT

j_call: TRBJ1-6
clone_size: NA
v_call: TRBV9
d_call: NA
cdr3_aa: CASSVAQKNSPLHF
cdr3_nt: TGTGCCAGCAGCGTAGCACAGAAAAATTCACCCCTCCACTTT

j_call: TRBJ2-7
clone_size: NA
v_call: TRBV19
d_call: NA
cdr3_aa: CASPQEGFEQYF
cdr3_nt: TGTGCCAGTCCGCAGGAGGGTTTCGAGCAGTACTTC

j_call: TRBJ2-1
clone_size: NA
v_call: TRBV19
d_call: TRBD1
cdr3_aa: CATLGQASYNEQFF
cdr3_nt: TGTGCCACTCTGGGACAGGCCTCCTACAATGAGCAGTTCTTC

j_call: TRBJ2-1
clone_size: NA
v_call: TRBV4-1
d_call: TRBD1
cdr3_aa: CASSQDQGARQGQFF
cdr3_nt: TGCGCCAGCAGCCAAGATCAGGGGGCACGGCAAGGGCAGTTCTTC

j_call: TRBJ1-3
clone_size: NA
v_call: TRBV19
d_call: NA
cdr3_aa: CASSISTNSGNTIYF
cdr3_nt: TGTGCCAGTAGTATATCAACAAACTCTGGAAACACCATATATTTT

j_call: TRBJ1-4
clone_size: NA
v_call: TRBV2
d_call: NA
cdr3_aa: CASQGEKLFF
cdr3_nt: TGTGCCAGCCAGGGGGAAAAACTGTTTTTT

j_call: TRBJ1-4
clone_size: NA
v_call: TRBV5-1
d_call: TRBD1
cdr3_aa: CASSPIGQGSEKLFF
cdr3_nt: TGCGCCAGCAGCCCCATCGGACAGGGAAGTGAAAAACTGTTTTTT

j_call: TRBJ1-2
clone_size: NA
v_call: TRBV5-1
d_call: TRBD1
cdr3_aa: CASSLLQGGHGYTF
cdr3_nt: TGCGCCAGCAGCTTGCTACAGGGGGGCCATGGCTACACCTTC

j_call: TRBJ2-5
clone_size: NA
v_call: TRBV7-7
d_call: TRBD2
cdr3_aa: CASSFIAGETQYF
cdr3_nt: TGTGCCAGCAGCTTCATAGCGGGAGAGACCCAGTACTTC

j_call: TRBJ1-2
clone_size: NA
v_call: TRBV6-5
d_call: NA
cdr3_aa: CASSPQGIRYTF
cdr3_nt: TGTGCCAGCAGCCCCCAGGGAATACGCTACACCTTC

j_call: TRBJ2-7
clone_size: NA
v_call: TRBV4-2
d_call: TRBD2
cdr3_aa: CASSQVAGGSYEQYF
cdr3_nt: TGTGCCAGCAGCCAAGTAGCGGGGGGATCCTACGAGCAGTACTTC

j_call: TRBJ2-5
clone_size: NA
v_call: TRBV28
d_call: NA
cdr3_aa: CASSPRGETQYF
cdr3_nt: TGTGCCAGCAGTCCGCGGGGAGAGACCCAGTACTTC

j_call: TRBJ1-2
clone_size: once
v_call: TRBV7-2
d_call: TRBD1
cdr3_aa: CASSRTGYGYTF
cdr3_nt: TGTGCCAGCAGCAGGACAGGCTATGGCTACACCTTC

j_call: TRBJ1-3
clone_size: NA
v_call: TRBV15
d_call: TRBD1
cdr3_aa: CATSRGTGNSGNTIYF
cdr3_nt: TGTGCCACCAGCAGAGGGACAGGGAATTCCGGAAACACCATATATTTT

j_call: TRBJ2-3
clone_size: once
v_call: TRBV6-1
d_call: NA
cdr3_aa: CASARDLQSTDTQYF
cdr3_nt: TGTGCCAGCGCCCGGGATTTGCAGAGCACAGATACGCAGTATTTT

j_call: TRBJ1-2
clone_size: few
v_call: TRBV6-1
d_call: NA
cdr3_aa: CASTRTGSTNYGYTF
cdr3_nt: TGTGCCAGCACCCGCACAGGGAGTACTAACTATGGCTACACCTTC

j_call: TRBJ2-1
clone_size: NA
v_call: TRBV19
d_call: TRBD2
cdr3_aa: CASSILAGANDNEQFF
cdr3_nt: TGTGCCAGTAGTATCTTAGCGGGAGCCAACGACAATGAGCAGTTCTTC

j_call: TRBJ2-7
clone_size: NA
v_call: TRBV19
d_call: TRBD2
cdr3_aa: CASRAGGLAGGSYEQYF
cdr3_nt: TGTGCCAGTAGGGCAGGAGGACTAGCGGGGGGCTCCTACGAGCAGTACTTC